This T cell receptor (beta chain) originates from a study of neurological immune-mediated disorders. Study-wide results and limits: Patients with HTLV-1-associated myelopathy had the highest level of TCR clonal expansion, whereas patients with multiple sclerosis had the lowest level, falling beneath the level found in healthy controls. There were no CDR3 amino acid sequences shared by expanded clones across subjects, a result suggesting private repertoires in all groups.

This clonotype appeared a few times. Its antigen is not known. Looked up from germline, CDR1 is MNHEY and CDR2 is SVGAGI. The CDR3 contains 14 residues. V lost 6 bases and J 3 bases, leaving 11 bases between the germline ends. With 10-nucleotide random UMIs, 5'RACE was used to make the cDNA. Each CDR3 protein gets one entry after TCRdb re-called the 5' RACE reads with MiXCR. The sample yields tens of thousands of distinct CDR3 sequences, less than 5.5% seen once. The sequence came from a man younger than 35 with multiple sclerosis. The chain combines TRBV6-5 with TRBJ1-4; D remains ambiguous. Sequences were obtained from PBMCs. The CDR3 loop is CASRPSGPNEKLFF. Written as DNA, the CDR3 is TGTGCCAGCAGGCCCTCTGGACCTAATGAAAAACTGTTTTTT.